The rows below give T cell receptor beta chains drawn from one sample of a study of cytomegalovirus exposure and HLA in healthy donors. Sequencing was performed with immunoSEQ multiplex PCR; in TCRdb, only in-frame clones are kept and a portion is missing. The sample records some 100,000 clones, 79% being singletons. Sequencing used PBMCs. The source of these receptors is a female donor in good health and CMV-seropositive. Both conserved end residues are part of each CDR3. Each record gives: V gene, D gene, J gene, clone size, CDR3 protein, CDR3 DNA. A D gene is named only where the DNA matches it firmly. Rows may omit the clone size; those that give it use once, few, many or a size class.

v_call: TRBV21-1; d_call: NA; j_call: TRBJ1-1; clone_size: NA; cdr3_aa: CASSKGQLPTEAFF; cdr3_nt: TGTGCCAGCAGCAAAGGGCAGTTGCCCACTGAAGCTTTCTTT
v_call: TRBV4-1; d_call: NA; j_call: TRBJ1-1; clone_size: NA; cdr3_aa: CASSVQGRNTEAFF; cdr3_nt: TGCGCCAGCAGCGTACAGGGTCGGAACACTGAAGCTTTCTTT
v_call: TRBV5-6; d_call: NA; j_call: TRBJ1-5; clone_size: few; cdr3_aa: CASSLVRGRLANQPQHF; cdr3_nt: TGTGCCAGCAGCTTGGTGAGAGGGAGGTTAGCAAATCAGCCCCAGCATTTT
v_call: TRBV7-6; d_call: NA; j_call: TRBJ1-1; clone_size: NA; cdr3_aa: CASSLRSNTEAFF; cdr3_nt: TGTGCCAGCAGCTTGCGGTCGAACACTGAAGCTTTCTTT
v_call: TRBV10-1; d_call: NA; j_call: TRBJ2-5; clone_size: NA; cdr3_aa: CASSDRGAQVETQYF; cdr3_nt: TGCGCCAGCAGCGATCGGGGGGCCCAGGTGGAGACCCAGTACTTC
v_call: TRBV30; d_call: TRBD1; j_call: TRBJ1-5; clone_size: NA; cdr3_aa: CAWSVDRGGPQHF; cdr3_nt: TGTGCCTGGAGTGTAGACAGGGGCGGGCCCCAGCATTTT
v_call: TRBV7-7; d_call: NA; j_call: TRBJ2-2; clone_size: NA; cdr3_aa: CASSLRGPNTGELFF; cdr3_nt: TGTGCCAGCAGCTTACGAGGGCCCAACACCGGGGAGCTGTTTTTT
v_call: TRBV28; d_call: NA; j_call: TRBJ2-7; clone_size: NA; cdr3_aa: CASSSGSYEQYF; cdr3_nt: TGTGCCAGCAGTTCCGGGAGCTACGAGCAGTACTTC
v_call: TRBV19; d_call: TRBD2; j_call: TRBJ2-7; clone_size: NA; cdr3_aa: CASSMGASGATYEQYF; cdr3_nt: TGTGCCAGTAGTATGGGGGCTAGCGGGGCGACCTACGAGCAGTACTTC
v_call: TRBV9; d_call: NA; j_call: TRBJ1-3; clone_size: NA; cdr3_aa: CASSVLSGEGGNTIYF; cdr3_nt: TGTGCCAGCAGCGTACTTTCAGGGGAGGGTGGAAACACCATATATTTT
v_call: TRBV27; d_call: TRBD2; j_call: TRBJ2-7; clone_size: NA; cdr3_aa: CASSILAGGPPEQYF; cdr3_nt: TGTGCCAGCAGTATCCTAGCGGGAGGGCCGCCCGAGCAGTACTTC
v_call: TRBV2; d_call: TRBD1; j_call: TRBJ1-5; clone_size: few; cdr3_aa: CASSAGDRPNQPQHF; cdr3_nt: TGTGCCAGCAGTGCCGGGGACAGGCCTAATCAGCCCCAGCATTTT
v_call: TRBV5-4; d_call: NA; j_call: TRBJ1-2; clone_size: NA; cdr3_aa: CASSLEVGADYGYTF; cdr3_nt: TGTGCCAGCAGCTTGGAGGTGGGGGCAGACTATGGCTACACCTTC
v_call: TRBV7-8; d_call: TRBD1; j_call: TRBJ1-2; clone_size: NA; cdr3_aa: CASSRTGGNYGYTF; cdr3_nt: TGTGCCAGCAGCCGGACAGGGGGGAACTATGGCTACACCTTC
v_call: TRBV7-9; d_call: TRBD1; j_call: TRBJ1-1; clone_size: NA; cdr3_aa: CASSLRDSYMNTEAFF; cdr3_nt: TGTGCCAGCAGCTTACGGGACAGCTATATGAACACTGAAGCTTTCTTT
v_call: TRBV11-2; d_call: NA; j_call: TRBJ2-7; clone_size: NA; cdr3_aa: CASSGRRRGHEQYF; cdr3_nt: TGTGCCAGCAGCGGGCGACGGCGAGGGCACGAGCAGTACTTC
v_call: TRBV10-2; d_call: TRBD2; j_call: TRBJ2-5; clone_size: once; cdr3_aa: CASSAVGGETQYF; cdr3_nt: TGCGCCAGCAGTGCGGTGGGGGGGGAGACCCAGTACTTC
v_call: TRBV6-5; d_call: NA; j_call: TRBJ1-2; clone_size: NA; cdr3_aa: CASSYYPDKDGYTF; cdr3_nt: TGTGCCAGCAGTTACTACCCCGACAAGGATGGCTACACCTTC
v_call: TRBV29-1; d_call: NA; j_call: TRBJ1-1; clone_size: NA; cdr3_aa: CSVRERDEAFF; cdr3_nt: TGCAGCGTCCGGGAGAGGGATGAAGCTTTCTTT
v_call: TRBV6-6; d_call: NA; j_call: TRBJ2-5; clone_size: NA; cdr3_aa: CASSYRFETPLAQYF; cdr3_nt: TGTGCCAGCAGTTACCGGTTCGAGACTCCGCTGGCCCAGTACTTC
v_call: TRBV7-2; d_call: NA; j_call: TRBJ1-5; clone_size: NA; cdr3_aa: CASSPRVGGQPQHF; cdr3_nt: TGTGCCAGCAGCCCACGCGTTGGGGGCCAGCCCCAGCATTTT
v_call: TRBV7-8; d_call: NA; j_call: TRBJ1-1; clone_size: NA; cdr3_aa: CASSVMPLRVGGTEAFF; cdr3_nt: TGTGCCAGCAGCGTTATGCCTCTCAGGGTCGGGGGCACTGAAGCTTTCTTT
v_call: TRBV6-4; d_call: NA; j_call: TRBJ2-3; clone_size: NA; cdr3_aa: CASSEGLASDTQYF; cdr3_nt: TGTGCCAGCAGTGAGGGGCTAGCGTCAGATACGCAGTATTTT
v_call: TRBV7-9; d_call: NA; j_call: TRBJ1-1; clone_size: NA; cdr3_aa: CASSLAPEAFF; cdr3_nt: TGTGCCAGCAGTCTGGCACCAGAAGCTTTCTTT
v_call: TRBV4-1; d_call: NA; j_call: TRBJ1-1; clone_size: NA; cdr3_aa: CASSQGVASNTEAFF; cdr3_nt: TGCGCCAGCAGCCAGGGAGTGGCTTCGAACACTGAAGCTTTCTTT
v_call: TRBV5-8; d_call: NA; j_call: TRBJ2-2; clone_size: NA; cdr3_aa: CASRPLPGMNTGELFF; cdr3_nt: TGTGCCAGCAGACCACTCCCGGGAATGAACACCGGGGAGCTGTTTTTT
v_call: TRBV19; d_call: NA; j_call: TRBJ1-5; clone_size: NA; cdr3_aa: CASIPRAGYSNQPQHF; cdr3_nt: TGTGCCAGTATACCCAGGGCCGGGTATAGCAATCAGCCCCAGCATTTT
v_call: TRBV4-1; d_call: TRBD2; j_call: TRBJ2-5; clone_size: NA; cdr3_aa: CASSHLGGLAGGHETQYF; cdr3_nt: TGCGCCAGCAGCCACCTCGGAGGTCTAGCGGGGGGGCATGAGACCCAGTACTTC
v_call: TRBV6-5; d_call: TRBD1; j_call: TRBJ2-2; clone_size: NA; cdr3_aa: CASSYETGGTGELFF; cdr3_nt: TGTGCCAGCAGTTATGAGACAGGGGGCACCGGGGAGCTGTTTTTT
v_call: TRBV11-1; d_call: NA; j_call: TRBJ2-1; clone_size: NA; cdr3_aa: CASSLGHNEQFF; cdr3_nt: TGTGCCAGCAGCTTAGGGCACAATGAGCAGTTCTTC
v_call: TRBV6-5; d_call: NA; j_call: TRBJ2-7; clone_size: NA; cdr3_aa: CASSSRQETGYEQYF; cdr3_nt: TGTGCCAGCAGTTCCCGACAGGAGACAGGATACGAGCAGTACTTC
v_call: TRBV7-9; d_call: NA; j_call: TRBJ2-1; clone_size: NA; cdr3_aa: CASVREGEQFF; cdr3_nt: TGTGCCAGCGTTAGAGAGGGTGAGCAGTTCTTC
v_call: TRBV21-1; d_call: NA; j_call: TRBJ2-7; clone_size: few; cdr3_aa: CASSDRLPYEQYF; cdr3_nt: TGTGCCAGCAGCGACAGACTCCCTTACGAGCAGTACTTC
v_call: TRBV6-5; d_call: NA; j_call: TRBJ1-5; clone_size: NA; cdr3_aa: CASSSDRDTIQHF; cdr3_nt: TGTGCCAGCAGTTCCGACCGGGACACCATCCAGCATTTT
v_call: TRBV7-8; d_call: TRBD2; j_call: TRBJ2-1; clone_size: NA; cdr3_aa: CASSFRTSGPYNEQFF; cdr3_nt: TGTGCCAGCAGCTTCCGGACTAGCGGGCCTTACAATGAGCAGTTCTTC
v_call: TRBV19; d_call: TRBD2; j_call: TRBJ2-7; clone_size: NA; cdr3_aa: CASSPYPKGTSAYEQYF; cdr3_nt: TGTGCCAGTAGTCCCTACCCGAAGGGGACTAGCGCCTACGAGCAGTACTTC
v_call: TRBV6-5; d_call: NA; j_call: TRBJ1-2; clone_size: few; cdr3_aa: CASRRQANYGYTF; cdr3_nt: TGTGCCAGCAGAAGACAGGCCAACTATGGCTACACCTTC
v_call: TRBV9; d_call: NA; j_call: TRBJ2-7; clone_size: NA; cdr3_aa: CASSPSTGSLEQYF; cdr3_nt: TGTGCCAGCAGCCCCTCGACCGGGAGTCTCGAGCAGTACTTC
v_call: TRBV13; d_call: NA; j_call: TRBJ2-3; clone_size: NA; cdr3_aa: CASSPYRERTDTQYF; cdr3_nt: TGTGCCAGCAGCCCCTACAGGGAACGCACAGATACGCAGTATTTT
v_call: TRBV4-3; d_call: TRBD2; j_call: TRBJ2-5; clone_size: NA; cdr3_aa: CASSQGAGGGETQYF; cdr3_nt: TGCGCCAGCAGCCAAGGGGCGGGGGGCGGGGAGACCCAGTACTTC
v_call: TRBV10-3; d_call: TRBD1; j_call: TRBJ2-7; clone_size: NA; cdr3_aa: CAISETGVHEQYF; cdr3_nt: TGTGCCATCAGTGAGACAGGGGTCCACGAGCAGTACTTC